This TCR beta chain was captured in a study of blood T cell repertoires in COVID-19. Study information: Samples came from the United States, Italy and Spain, spanning acute and convalescent COVID-19. Sources were T cells, B-cell-depleted T cells, or PBMCs; the material itself was cDNA or gDNA.

How the authors handled the data: Amplification with reference gene primers provided the estimates of nucleated cell counts. Some clones are missing from TCRdb's copy, which holds only in-frame ones; the method was immunoSEQ multiplex PCR. The D gene and trimming were derived from the DNA, and the V and J assignments and clone size from that table. The table includes tens of thousands of clones, around 90% detected once. The CDR3 runs 13 residues. The J segment lost 10 bases and the V segment lost 6 bases, leaving 10 bases of the junction unmatched. Germline loops: CDR1 MNHEY, CDR2 SVGAGI. The receptor's source is a woman aged 55-70 years with active COVID-19. Material for sequencing was peripheral blood. The V and J genes are TRBV6-5 and TRBJ2-7; 9 nucleotides align to TRBD1. The CDR3 here is CASSLQGARHQYF. The CDR3, as DNA: TGTGCCAGCAGCCTACAGGGGGCGCGGCATCAGTACTTC.